This T cell receptor (beta chain) was sequenced in a study of shared T cell receptors in the human thymus. The CDR3 is made up of 17 amino acids. Trimming left V 5 bases short and J 0 bases short, with 19 bases between. Per germline, CDR1 GTSNPN and CDR2 SVGIG (reference sequence). This clone was seen a single time. Here immunoSEQ multiplex PCR was the method, and the copy in TCRdb shows in-frame clones only, minus some. This table has about 380,000 clones, over 90% appearing once. The clonotype comes from a human donor. Sequenced: thymocytes. The chain uses TRBV30 and TRBJ1-4, with D tentatively TRBD1 (5 bases). The CDR3 region has the DNA TGTGCCTGGGGGACTGCGAACGGGACGGCAACTAATGAAAAACTGTTTTTT. It codes for CAWGTANGTATNEKLFF.